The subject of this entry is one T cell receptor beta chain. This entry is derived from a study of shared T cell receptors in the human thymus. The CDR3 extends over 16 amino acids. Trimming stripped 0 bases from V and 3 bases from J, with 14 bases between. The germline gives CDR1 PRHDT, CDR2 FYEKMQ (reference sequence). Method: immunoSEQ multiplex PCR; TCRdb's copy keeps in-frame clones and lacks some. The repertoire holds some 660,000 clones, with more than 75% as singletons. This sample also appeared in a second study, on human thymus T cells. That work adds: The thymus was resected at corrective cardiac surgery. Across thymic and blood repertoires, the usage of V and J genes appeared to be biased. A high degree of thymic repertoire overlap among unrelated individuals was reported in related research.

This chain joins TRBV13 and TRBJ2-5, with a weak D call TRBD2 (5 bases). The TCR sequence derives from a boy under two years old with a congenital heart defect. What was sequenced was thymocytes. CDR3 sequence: CASSLGLRATKETQYF. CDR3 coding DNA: TGTGCCAGCAGCTTAGGTCTGAGGGCCACCAAAGAGACCCAGTACTTC.